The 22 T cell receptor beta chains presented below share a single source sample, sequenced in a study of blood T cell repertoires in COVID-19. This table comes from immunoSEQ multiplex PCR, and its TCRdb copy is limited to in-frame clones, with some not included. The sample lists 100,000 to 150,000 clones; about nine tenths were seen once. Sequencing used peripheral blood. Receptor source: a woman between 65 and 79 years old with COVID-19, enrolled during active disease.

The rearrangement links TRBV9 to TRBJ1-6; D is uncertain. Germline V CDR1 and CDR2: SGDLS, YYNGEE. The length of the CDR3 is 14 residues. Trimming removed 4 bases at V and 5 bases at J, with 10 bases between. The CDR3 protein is CASSLRSDNSPLHF. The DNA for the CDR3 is TGTGCCAGCAGCCTCCGCTCGGATAATTCACCCCTCCACTTT.

In DNA, the CDR3 is TGTGCCAGTAGAGGACAGGGGGCGACTGAAGCTTTCTTT. Its translation is CASRGQGATEAFF. The J gene is TRBJ1-1, the V gene TRBV2; 11 bases agree with TRBD1. The CDR3 has 13 residues. J gave up 5 bases and V 9 bases, and 5 bases lay outside the gene matches. CDR1 and CDR2 (germline): SNHLY, FYNNEI.

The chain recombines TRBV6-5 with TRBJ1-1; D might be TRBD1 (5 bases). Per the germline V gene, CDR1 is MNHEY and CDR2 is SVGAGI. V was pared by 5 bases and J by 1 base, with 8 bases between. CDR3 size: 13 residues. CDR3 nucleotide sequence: TGTGCCAGCAGTAAGACAGAGAACACTGAAGCTTTCTTT. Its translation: CASSKTENTEAFF.

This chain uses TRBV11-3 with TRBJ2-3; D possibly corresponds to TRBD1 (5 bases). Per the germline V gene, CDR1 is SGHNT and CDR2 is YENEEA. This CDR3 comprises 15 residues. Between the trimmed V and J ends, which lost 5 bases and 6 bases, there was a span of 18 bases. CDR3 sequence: CASSRNRPPGDTQYF. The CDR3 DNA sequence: TGTGCCAGCAGCCGGAACAGGCCCCCCGGGGATACGCAGTATTTT.

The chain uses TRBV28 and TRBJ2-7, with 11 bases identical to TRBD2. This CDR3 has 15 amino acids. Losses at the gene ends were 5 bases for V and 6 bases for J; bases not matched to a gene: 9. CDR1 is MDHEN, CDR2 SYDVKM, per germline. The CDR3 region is CASSRSSGGRGEQYF. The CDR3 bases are TGTGCCAGCAGTAGATCTAGCGGGGGGCGGGGCGAGCAGTACTTC.

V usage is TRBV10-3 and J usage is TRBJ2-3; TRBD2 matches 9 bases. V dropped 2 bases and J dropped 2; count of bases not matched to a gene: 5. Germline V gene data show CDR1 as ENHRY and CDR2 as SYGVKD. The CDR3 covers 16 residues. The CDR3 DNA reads TGTGCCATCAGTGAGATGCGGGGGGGAAACACAGATACGCAGTATTTT. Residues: CAISEMRGGNTDTQYF.

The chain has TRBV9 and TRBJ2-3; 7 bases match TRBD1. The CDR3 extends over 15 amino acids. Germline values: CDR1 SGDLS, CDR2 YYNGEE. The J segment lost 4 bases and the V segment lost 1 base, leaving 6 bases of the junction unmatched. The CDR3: CASSVRQGFPDTQYF. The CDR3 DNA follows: TGTGCCAGCAGCGTACGACAGGGATTCCCAGATACGCAGTATTTT.

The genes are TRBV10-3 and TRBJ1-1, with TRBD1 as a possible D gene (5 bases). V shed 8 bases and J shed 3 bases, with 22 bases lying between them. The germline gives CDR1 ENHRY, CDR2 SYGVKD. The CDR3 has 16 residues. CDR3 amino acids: CAIYSFREEGYTEAFF. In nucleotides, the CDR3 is TGTGCCATCTATTCCTTCCGGGAGGAGGGGTACACTGAAGCTTTCTTT.

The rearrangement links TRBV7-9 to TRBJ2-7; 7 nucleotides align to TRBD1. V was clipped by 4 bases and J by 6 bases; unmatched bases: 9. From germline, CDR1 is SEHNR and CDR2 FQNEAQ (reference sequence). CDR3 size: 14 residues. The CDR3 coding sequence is TGTGCCAGCAGCTCGACAGGGTCGAACCGCGAGCAGTACTTC. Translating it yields CASSSTGSNREQYF.

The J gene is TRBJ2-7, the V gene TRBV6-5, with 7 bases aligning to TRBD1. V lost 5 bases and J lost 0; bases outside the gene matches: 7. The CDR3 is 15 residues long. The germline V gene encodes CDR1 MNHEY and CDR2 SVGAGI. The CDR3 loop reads CASSRTGTDSYEQYF. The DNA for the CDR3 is TGTGCCAGCAGTCGTACCGGGACAGACTCCTACGAGCAGTACTTC.

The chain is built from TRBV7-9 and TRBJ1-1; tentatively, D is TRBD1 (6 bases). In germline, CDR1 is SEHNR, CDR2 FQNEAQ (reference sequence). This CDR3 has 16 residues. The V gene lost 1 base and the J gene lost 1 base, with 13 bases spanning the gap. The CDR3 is CASSLVGGRGNTEAFF. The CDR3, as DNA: TGTGCCAGCAGCTTAGTCGGGGGGCGAGGGAACACTGAAGCTTTCTTT. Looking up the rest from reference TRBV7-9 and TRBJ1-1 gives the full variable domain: DTGVSQNPRHKITKRGQNVTFRCDPISEHNRLYWYRQTLGQGPEFLTYFQNEAQLEKSRLLSDRFSAERPKGSFSTLEIQRTEQGDSAMYLCASSLVGGRGNTEAFFGQGTRLTVV.

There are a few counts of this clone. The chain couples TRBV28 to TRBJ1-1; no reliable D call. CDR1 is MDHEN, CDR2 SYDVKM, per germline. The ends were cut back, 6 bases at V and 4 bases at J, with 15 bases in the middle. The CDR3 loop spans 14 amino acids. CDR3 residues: CASRPAGVGTEAFF. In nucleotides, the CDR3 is TGTGCCAGCAGGCCCGCCGGGGTTGGCACTGAAGCTTTCTTT.

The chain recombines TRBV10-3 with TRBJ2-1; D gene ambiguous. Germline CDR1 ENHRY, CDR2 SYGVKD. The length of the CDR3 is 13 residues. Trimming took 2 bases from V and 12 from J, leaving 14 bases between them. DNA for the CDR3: TGTGCCATCAGTGAGGAGGTGGATATAGGGCAGTTCTTC. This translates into CAISEEVDIGQFF.

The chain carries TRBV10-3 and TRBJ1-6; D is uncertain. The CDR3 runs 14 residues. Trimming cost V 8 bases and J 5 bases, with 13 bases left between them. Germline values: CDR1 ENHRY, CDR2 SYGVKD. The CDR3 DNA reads TGTGCCATCGGAGAGTCGAGGGATAATTCACCCCTCCACTTT. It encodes CAIGESRDNSPLHF.

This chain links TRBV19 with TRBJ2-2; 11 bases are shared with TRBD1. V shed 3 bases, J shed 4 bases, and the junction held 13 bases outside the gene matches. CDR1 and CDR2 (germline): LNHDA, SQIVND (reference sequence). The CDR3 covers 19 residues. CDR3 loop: CASSIRSRTGGIGTGELFF. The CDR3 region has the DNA TGTGCCAGTAGTATTAGGTCTCGGACAGGGGGCATCGGCACCGGGGAGCTGTTTTTT.

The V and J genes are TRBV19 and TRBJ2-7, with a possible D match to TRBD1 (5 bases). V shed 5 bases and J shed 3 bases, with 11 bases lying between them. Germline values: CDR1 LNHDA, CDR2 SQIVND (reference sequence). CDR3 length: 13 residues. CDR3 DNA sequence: TGTGCCAGTAGTCCTCCAGGGATCTACGAGCAGTACTTC. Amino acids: CASSPPGIYEQYF. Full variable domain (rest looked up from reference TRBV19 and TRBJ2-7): DGGITQSPKYLFRKEGQNVTLSCEQNLNHDAMYWYRQDPGQGLRLIYYSQIVNDFQKGDIAEGYSVSREKKESFPLTVTSAQKNPTAFYLCASSPPGIYEQYFGPGTRLTVT.

The CDR3 DNA is TGTGCCAGCGCTCCACTATTCCAGGGGGCCAACTATGGCTACACCTTC. This translates into CASAPLFQGANYGYTF. The rearrangement joins TRBV27 to TRBJ1-2, with 8 positions matching TRBD1. Germline V CDR1 and CDR2: MNHEY, SMNVEV (reference sequence). The CDR3 totals 16 residues. V trimming: 8 bases; J trimming: 2 bases; junction bases outside the gene matches: 13.

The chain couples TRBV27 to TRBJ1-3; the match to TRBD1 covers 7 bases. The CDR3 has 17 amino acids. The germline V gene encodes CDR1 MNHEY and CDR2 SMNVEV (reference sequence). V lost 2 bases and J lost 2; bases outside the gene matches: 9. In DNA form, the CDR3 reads TGTGCCAGCAGTTTAATAGCAGGGGGTTGGGCTGGAAACACCATATATTTT. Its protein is CASSLIAGGWAGNTIYF.

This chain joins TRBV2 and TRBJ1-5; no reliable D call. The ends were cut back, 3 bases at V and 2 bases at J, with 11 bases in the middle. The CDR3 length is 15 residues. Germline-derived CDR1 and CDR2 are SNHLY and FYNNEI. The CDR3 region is CASSDEGTGNQPQHF. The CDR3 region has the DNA TGTGCCAGCAGTGATGAGGGAACCGGCAATCAGCCCCAGCATTTT. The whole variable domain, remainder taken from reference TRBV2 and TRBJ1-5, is EPEVTQTPSHQVTQMGQEVILRCVPISNHLYFYWYRQILGQKVEFLVSFYNNEISEKSEIFDDQFSVERPDGSNFTLKIRSTKLEDSAMYFCASSDEGTGNQPQHFGDGTRLSIL.

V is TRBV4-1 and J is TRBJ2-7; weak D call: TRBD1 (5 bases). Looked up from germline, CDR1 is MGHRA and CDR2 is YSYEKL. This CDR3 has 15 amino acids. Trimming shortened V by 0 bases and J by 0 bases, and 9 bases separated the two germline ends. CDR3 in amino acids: CASSQDQGYSYEQYF. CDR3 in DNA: TGCGCCAGCAGCCAAGATCAGGGCTACTCCTACGAGCAGTACTTC.

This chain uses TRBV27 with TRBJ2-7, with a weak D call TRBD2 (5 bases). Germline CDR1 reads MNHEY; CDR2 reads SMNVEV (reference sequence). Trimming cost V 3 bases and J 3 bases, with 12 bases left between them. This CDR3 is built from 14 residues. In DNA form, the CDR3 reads TGTGCCAGCAGTTTTCGACTAACCCACTACGAGCAGTACTTC. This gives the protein CASSFRLTHYEQYF.

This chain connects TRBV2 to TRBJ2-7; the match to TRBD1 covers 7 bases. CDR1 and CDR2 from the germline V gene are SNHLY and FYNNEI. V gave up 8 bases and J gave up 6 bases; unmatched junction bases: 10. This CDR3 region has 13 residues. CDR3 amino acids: CASADRRGLEQYF. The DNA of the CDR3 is TGTGCCAGCGCGGACAGGCGCGGGCTCGAGCAGTACTTC.